This T cell receptor beta chain was captured by sequencing in a study of T cell responses to AZD1222 COVID-19 vaccine. General observations from the study: Most donors were white British and more were female, and clonal diversity was possibly underestimated. Within unmutated variant regions lay the reported targets of nearly half of spike-specific TCRs. Without day 14 samples, only post-peak T cell repertoires were studied. Just a handful of AZD1222 recipients were seropositive at baseline.

The CDR3 is 16 amino acids. The J segment lost 8 bases and the V segment lost 1 base, leaving 10 bases of the junction unmatched. Germline V gene lookup returns CDR1 SGHTA and CDR2 FQGNSA. A single count supports this clone. No antigen is known for it. Assay used: immunoSEQ multiplex PCR; TCRdb lists only in-frame clones, some missing. Among about 270,000 clones listed, about 94% were seen once. This clonotype was sampled from an adult who received the AZD1222 COVID-19 vaccine. The input for sequencing was peripheral blood, taken 28 days after the second AZD1222 dose. This sequence joins TRBV7-2 and TRBJ1-4; the match to TRBD1 covers 7 bases. CDR3 nucleotide sequence: TGTGCCAGCAGCTTAGGCCCCAAGGGGGCGGGAGAAAAACTGTTTTTT. Encoded protein: CASSLGPKGAGEKLFF.